This TCR beta chain was recorded in a study of CD8 T cells in ankylosing spondylitis. Using its own MiXCR run on the 5' RACE reads, TCRdb lists one record per CDR3 protein. The sample carries a few hundred thousand distinct CDR3 sequences, about 13% recorded once. Whole-study findings and limits: Relatively scarce in peripheral blood, disease-linked clones were CD8+. Made up of about eight highly homologous variants, a TCR beta motif appeared characteristic of ankylosing spondylitis blood. Matched ankylosing spondylitis synovial fluid reportedly contained a significantly enriched population of disease-linked clones.

On this clonotype itself: The antigen remains undetermined.

The source is a male donor with ankylosing spondylitis. Material for sequencing was blood, either unsorted or a sorted T cell fraction (not recorded which).

The CDR3 sequence: CASSLAYANYGYTF. The CDR3 nucleotides are TGTGCCAGCAGCTTAGCTTACGCCAACTATGGCTACACCTTC. This chain joins TRBV7-9 and TRBJ1-2; unclear D gene. The germline gives CDR1 SEHNR, CDR2 FQNEAQ (reference sequence). V lost 0 bases to trimming and J lost 2 bases, with 7 bases between them. CDR3 length: 14 amino acids. Full variable domain (rest looked up from reference TRBV7-9 and TRBJ1-2): DTGVSQNPRHKITKRGQNVTFRCDPISEHNRLYWYRQTLGQGPEFLTYFQNEAQLEKSRLLSDRFSAERPKGSFSTLEIQRTEQGDSAMYLCASSLAYANYGYTFGSGTRLTVV.